The 10 T cell receptor beta chains below all came from one sample that was sequenced in a study of immune evolution from preneoplasia to lung adenocarcinoma. Assay used: immunoSEQ multiplex PCR; TCRdb lists only in-frame clones, some missing. The sample has roughly 4,600 clones; around 72% are singletons. The sequenced sample consisted of FFPE adjacent normal lung tissue. The receptors derive from an older donor with lung adenocarcinoma.

The CDR3 reads CAVGRGPYEQYF. In DNA, the CDR3 is TGTGCGGTCGGAAGGGGGCCCTACGAGCAGTACTTC. The J gene is TRBJ2-7, the V gene TRBV30, with 7 bases identical to TRBD1. Germline CDR1 GTSNPN, CDR2 SVGIG (reference sequence). The CDR3 consists of 12 residues.

V gene TRBV5-3 combines with J gene TRBJ1-5, with no clear D. TRBV5-3 is an ORF; its function is uncertain. Trimming took off 1 base at V and 3 bases at J, with 17 bases between the two ends. This CDR3 is 17 amino acids long. In nucleotides, the CDR3 is TGTGCCAGAAGCTTGCATACCGGAAGAGTTTCCAATCAGCCCCAGCATTTT. Encoded protein: CARSLHTGRVSNQPQHF.

The V gene is TRBV27, the J gene TRBJ1-2; TRBD1 agrees at 9 bases. The CDR3 is made up of 16 amino acids. After removal of 6 bases from V and 1 base from J, the junction contained 9 bases not matched to a gene. Germline V CDR1 and CDR2: MNHEY, SMNVEV (reference sequence). CDR3 bases: TGTGCCAGCAGAAGGGCGGGACAGGGTATTAACTATGGCTACACCTTC. Its translation: CASRRAGQGINYGYTF.

This chain links TRBV4-2 with TRBJ2-7; no reliable D call. Between the trimmed V and J ends, which lost 4 bases and 6 bases, there was a span of 13 bases. Germline-derived CDR1 and CDR2 are LGHNA and YNFKEQ. The CDR3 totals 13 residues. The CDR3 protein is CASSLTTGTEQYF. As DNA, the CDR3 is TGTGCCAGCAGCCTCACGACTGGAACCGAGCAGTACTTC.

This clone turned up a few times. The chain uses TRBV6-4 and TRBJ2-1, with unresolved D. V lost 5 bases and J lost 0, with 11 bases in between. Germline V CDR1 and CDR2: MRHNA, SNTAGT. This CDR3 comprises 15 residues. CDR3: CASSRTQSSYNEQFF. CDR3 bases: TGTGCCAGCAGTAGGACGCAGAGCTCCTACAATGAGCAGTTCTTC.

This clone was seen just once. The genes are TRBV27 and TRBJ2-7; D perhaps matches TRBD1 (8 bases). V lost 5 bases, J lost 4 bases, and 18 bases lay in between. The CDR3 sequence is 15 residues long. Germline CDR1 is MNHEY and CDR2 is SMNVEV (reference sequence). CDR3 amino acids: CASSPRQGRGYEQYF. CDR3 bases: TGTGCCAGCAGTCCTCGACAGGGGAGGGGGTACGAGCAGTACTTC.

The chain is built from TRBV18 and TRBJ2-7; D is unresolved. This CDR3 is 14 amino acids long. Deletions cut 2 bases from V and 1 base from J, with 9 bases between. Germline values: CDR1 KGHSH, CDR2 LQKENI. This CDR3 is CASSPWQDSYEQYF. In nucleotides, the CDR3 is TGTGCCAGCTCACCATGGCAAGATTCCTACGAGCAGTACTTC. Together with reference TRBV18 and TRBJ2-7, the CDR3 gives the full variable domain: NAGVMQNPRHLVRRRGQEARLRCSPMKGHSHVYWYRQLPEEGLKFMVYLQKENIIDESGMPKERFSAEFPKEGPSILRIQQVVRGDSAAYFCASSPWQDSYEQYFGPGTRLTVT.

The chain combines TRBV30 with TRBJ1-5, with a possible D match to TRBD1 (6 bases). Trimming removed 2 bases at V and 4 bases at J, with 9 bases between. From germline, CDR1 is GTSNPN and CDR2 SVGIG (reference sequence). The length of the CDR3 is 13 residues. The CDR3 region is CAWSFQGNQPQHF. CDR3 bases: TGTGCCTGGAGTTTTCAGGGGAATCAGCCCCAGCATTTT.

The genes are TRBV5-6 and TRBJ1-4; D is ambiguous. This CDR3 region has 14 residues. V gave up 5 bases and J gave up 5 bases, with 13 bases separating them. CDR1 and CDR2 from the germline V gene are SGHDT and YYEEEE. The CDR3 sequence is CASRSMGVNEKLFF. CDR3 DNA sequence: TGTGCCAGCAGATCAATGGGAGTAAATGAAAAACTGTTTTTT.

The rearrangement uses TRBV30 and TRBJ1-1; D gene ambiguous. CDR1 is GTSNPN and CDR2 is SVGIG in the germline V gene (reference sequence). V shed 7 bases and J shed 7 bases, with 22 bases lying between them. The CDR3 is 14 residues long. CDR3 coding DNA: TGTGCCTCCCTAATGCCAGGCAGATTTAGTGAAGCTTTCTTT. It translates to CASLMPGRFSEAFF.